This T cell receptor (beta chain) came from a study of T cells in Graves' hyperthyroidism and ophthalmopathy. Study as a whole: Sampling of peripheral blood happened at initial diagnosis, prior to any treatment.

Ten or more counts support this clonotype. The antigen remains undetermined. Germline V lookup: CDR1 SNHLY, CDR2 FYNNEI. V was shortened by 5 bases and J by 2 bases, with 12 bases between the two germline ends. CDR3 length: 14 residues. Orbital computed tomography, thyroid ultrasound, serum thyroxine and TRAb, and clinical symptoms together informed the diagnoses. PBMCs were obtained from about 9 ml fresh peripheral blood. Broader study findings: Ophthalmopathy and stable hyperthyroidism were told apart by a 13 V-J model.

TCR beta CDR3 region amplification was performed from RNA transcripts. First-round RT-PCR targeting the TCR CDR3 was performed with the HTBI primer set. From the multiplex PCR reads, TCRdb called clonotypes with MiXCR, one entry per CDR3 protein. This sample carries around 800,000 distinct CDR3 sequences, roughly 40% of them seen once, and the ten largest clones take 7.5% to 9.5%. The chain is built from TRBV2 and TRBJ1-1; no definite D call. The TCR originated in a man aged 18-30 years with Graves' hyperthyroidism. Sequences were obtained from blood. Written as DNA, the CDR3 is TGTGCCAGCAGTAGCCTAGGAGTTAACACTGAAGCTTTCTTT. Encoded protein: CASSSLGVNTEAFF.